This TCR beta chain was obtained from a study of Graves' ophthalmopathy and Graves' hyperthyroidism (dated by TCRdb to 2016 to 2019). As for the study more broadly: Peripheral blood was collected before any treatment was given, at the time of initial diagnosis. The study used signatures of the TCR beta repertoire to tell Graves' ophthalmopathy apart from Graves' hyperthyroidism and to predict which patients would progress to ophthalmopathy. In total, under 150 blood samples were TCR-sequenced: under 45 ophthalmopathy, approximately 80 hyperthyroidism and approximately 17 hyperthyroidism-to-ophthalmopathy patients. A discovery set of 95 to 100 patients (around 45 ophthalmopathy, 55 to 65 stable hyperthyroidism) was enrolled to explore V-J signatures distinguishing ophthalmopathy from hyperthyroidism. An independent validation cohort comprised around 20 hyperthyroidism patients and 15 to 17 patients who later progressed from hyperthyroidism to ophthalmopathy. In roughly 6 hyperthyroidism patients, T-cell repertoires of thyroid tissue and blood were compared. After sampling, hyperthyroidism patients received methimazole starting at 30 mg daily, and ophthalmopathy patients received high-dose intravenous methylprednisolone. What the research found in general, with its limitations: In validation, the model predicted ophthalmopathy progression with roughly 68% sensitivity and around 72% specificity; around twelve predicted patients were CT-confirmed with GO in a median of approximately six months. Most of the expanded thyroid clonotypes with a frequency above 0.001 were also detected in blood, and it was suggested that the thyroid immune response may be reflected by blood repertoires. No statistical method was used to predetermine the sample size, and group allocation was not hidden from the investigators. In cross-validation, the 13-signature model distinguished ophthalmopathy from stable hyperthyroidism with 85% to 90% sensitivity and just under 84% specificity, and in the test set the corresponding values were roughly 80% and 76%.

TCR beta CDR3 regions were amplified from RNA transcripts for repertoire sequencing. A first-round RT-PCR used HTBI primers with the Qiagen OneStep RT-PCR kit, followed by a second-round multiplex PCR, size selection and purification. Libraries were sequenced on an Illumina HiSeq2000 using paired-end 100 bp reads. The source study handled its data this way. SOAPnuke was used to process the reads, throwing out any read that had adapters, had uncalled bases, had a mean Phred below 15, or lacked an exact constant-primer or identifier match. COPE v1.2.5 was used to merge the high-quality paired reads. Unique nucleotide sequences were defined as clonotypes and aligned to IMGT TRB V, D and J references using MiTCR v1.1. Only V-J combinations with frequency above 0.0001 were analysed, covering over 99% of repertoires. For each V-J combination, a TCR clonal expansion and chaos score was defined as the ratio of F50 clonal expansion to chaos observed in the TCRdist matrix. Welch's t-statistics and random forest were used to reduce the features to about a dozen V-J combinations, which were then used as input to a naive Bayes classifier. The similarity between thyroid and blood repertoires was quantified using the Morisita-Horn index. The raw public reads went through TCRdb reprocessing: fastp at Q25, MiXCR clone calling, in-frame beta chains kept. Each CDR3 protein gets just one entry, which takes the most common genes and DNA from the rows behind it. What appears here as the V and J calls and clone size reflects TCRdb's work, not the paper's. Recorded for this sample are approximately 640,000 distinct CDR3 sequences; under 50% of them occurred a single time. The ten largest clones represent more than 2.5% of the sample.

For this clonotype: The antigen it recognizes is unknown. There are no base qualities to consult, and no much larger clone falls within one base.

The CDR3 measures 17 amino acids from cysteine to phenylalanine. Here the CDR3 DNA is all that survives: 51 bases in frame from base 1. CDR1 ENHRY and CDR2 SYGVKD are derived from the germline V gene. The germline V end is reduced by 0 bases and the J end by 2 bases; junction bases left unmatched: 7. Ophthalmopathy patients were characterized by moderately to severely active disease, a Clinical Activity Score of at least 3, a NOSPECS grade of at least 4, and a disease duration under 3 months. Patients with other autoimmune diseases, uncontrolled infections, pregnancy or lactation were excluded. Clinical symptoms, serum thyroxine, TRAb, thyroid ultrasound and orbital computed tomography were used for diagnosis. PBMCs were isolated from 7.5 to 10 ml of fresh peripheral blood by Ficoll-Paque density gradient centrifugation. Trizol reagent was used to extract the total RNA, and its quality was then checked on an Agilent 2100 Bioanalyzer.

Input material: peripheral blood. In this chain, TRBV10-3 is recombined with TRBJ1-2; 9 junctional bases match TRBD1. The receptor's source is an adult man with Graves' ophthalmopathy. The DNA is as follows: TGTGCCATCAGTGAGTCGCCGGACAGGGGAAAGAACTATGGCTACACCTTC. Translated, this gives CAISESPDRGKNYGYTF.